This T cell receptor beta chain was observed in a study of human T cells and chemical hapten exposure. Details on this clonotype: The target antigen is unknown.

The study, taken as a whole, reports: Alopecia affected the donors, so their immune response may differ from healthy people's.

The library put unique molecular identifiers onto individual cDNA molecules. TCRdb reanalysed the RACE reads using MiXCR and keeps one entry per CDR3 protein. The sample lists tens of thousands of distinct CDR3 sequences, around a tenth seen once, with roughly 4% in the top ten. CDR1 is SQVTM, CDR2 ANQGSEA, per germline. Trimming removed 3 bases from V and 5 bases from J; junction bases left unmatched: 4. The CDR3 length is 14 residues. Indicated time point: patch test 1, 2 weeks after DPC sensitization. Indicated treatment: therapeutic diphenylcyclopropenone sensitization with weekly scalp DPC. This sequence joins TRBV29-1 and TRBJ2-2; 9 bases match TRBD1. The specimen was whole blood, collected in connection with sensitization to the hapten diphenylcyclopropenone (DPC). This TCR derives from a woman in her forties or fifties with alopecia areata. Some clones in this sample may be carry-over from other donors' samples. CDR3 region: CSVDPGTGTGELFF. CDR3 coding DNA: TGCAGCGTTGACCCTGGGACAGGGACCGGGGAGCTGTTTTTT.